The clone carrying this T cell receptor beta chain was counted many times. The CDR3 length is 15 residues. Trimming removed 3 bases from V and 4 bases from J; junction bases left unmatched: 6. In germline, CDR1 is SNHLY, CDR2 FYNNEI. Whoever was chosen for sequencing had shown CD8+CD57+ cell expansion by flow cytometry. Patients, without exception, had severe acquired aplastic anemia. Blood came from patients not yet given any therapy. This specimen belongs to a study of CD8+CD57+ T cells in acquired aplastic anemia. The study profiled TCR beta VDJ and CDR3 using genomic DNA as template. TCRdb recomputed calls from the reads with MiXCR, one row per CDR3 protein. The table records 50,000 or so distinct CDR3 sequences, 55% to 70% of them present only once.

Sequencing was carried out using sorted CD4+, CD8+, or CD8+CD57+ T cells (not recorded which) from PBMCs. The genes are TRBV2 and TRBJ1-5; TRBD1 agrees at 7 bases. This TCR derives from a human donor with aplastic anemia. The CDR3 DNA sequence: TGTGCCAGCAGTGACGACAGGGAGGTGAATCAGCCCCAGCATTTT. Its protein product is CASSDDREVNQPQHF.